This T cell receptor beta chain was obtained from a study of CD8 T cells in ankylosing spondylitis. The study, taken as a whole, reports: Disease-linked clones reportedly concentrated significantly in matched ankylosing spondylitis synovial fluid. Reactive arthritis synovial fluid and blood previously showed some of these motif variants. CD8+ cells made up the disease-linked clones, which were relatively rare in peripheral blood. Characteristic of ankylosing spondylitis blood, it appeared, was a TCR beta motif comprising eight highly homologous variants.

Quantitative 5'-RACE with molecular barcodes was used to make the TCR beta libraries. One entry per CDR3 protein results from TCRdb running MiXCR on the 5' RACE reads. The sample lists about 220,000 distinct CDR3 sequences; just under 7.5% were seen once. In germline, CDR1 is MNHEY, CDR2 SVGEGT. CDR3 size: 16 residues. Unmatched junction bases numbered 9, after V lost 5 bases and J lost 0 bases. As concerns this clonotype: Its antigen remains unidentified.

Sequencing input: blood, either unsorted or a sorted T cell fraction (not recorded which). This chain uses TRBV6-2 or TRBV6-3 with TRBJ2-7, with 8 bases aligning to TRBD2. This TCR was recovered from a male donor with ankylosing spondylitis. CDR3 bases: TGTGCCAGCAGTCGCACTAGCGGCCTGAGCTCCTACGAGCAGTACTTC. It yields the protein CASSRTSGLSSYEQYF.